This T cell receptor (beta chain) was identified in a study of OX40 agonist ivuxolimab in advanced cancers. Study-wide context: Those enrolled were 82.7% male, with a mean age of about 66 years and ages from roughly 23 to 79. Study-wide findings and caveats: The investigators did not determine what antigen specificity the expanded peripheral T cells had.

TCRdb's table, derived via immunoSEQ multiplex PCR, lists solely in-frame clones and lacks some. The sample has about 26,000 clones, over 70% seen once; the top ten hold approximately 13%. CDR1 and CDR2 (germline): KGHSH, LQKENI. CDR3 length: 13 residues. Trimming took off 3 bases at V and 6 bases at J, with 11 bases between the two ends. Details on this clone: Its specificity is not known.

V gene TRBV18 combines with J gene TRBJ1-2, with a weak D call TRBD1 (5 bases). This sequence was found in an adult with an advanced solid tumor such as melanoma, head and neck, liver or kidney cancer. This material consisted of CD4+ or CD8+ T cells sorted from blood, taken in a trial of the OX40 agonist ivuxolimab. DNA of the CDR3: TGTGCCAGCTCACCCAGACAGAGTGATGGCTACACCTTC. This encodes CASSPRQSDGYTF.